This T cell receptor beta chain was recovered during a study of beta chain features in type 1 diabetes. Study-level background: Age, gender and cell yields were alike across patients and healthy donors.

Study-level findings and limits: VDJ junctions in type 1 diabetes patients carried more deletions and fewer insertions. Among all four CD4+ subsets, Type 1 diabetes patients had TCRB CDR3s that were moderately but significantly shorter.

This clone was observed a few times. What it recognizes is unknown. Germline V gives CDR1 SGHNT, CDR2 YYREEE (reference sequence). Losses at the gene ends were 4 bases for V and 4 bases for J; bases not matched to a gene: 12. The CDR3 extends over 17 amino acids. As every portion of the isolated RNA was reverse transcribed, the sequencing read expressed TCRB transcripts. Assay used: immunoSEQ multiplex PCR; TCRdb lists only in-frame clones, some missing. The profile shows some 900,000 clones, around a sixth of them singletons. The V and J genes are TRBV5-4 and TRBJ2-5; 11 bases agree with TRBD2. The sequencing input was naive CD4+ T cells from blood. The sequence came from a woman aged 18-29 years in good health. The CDR3 region is CASSTLTSGRSGETQYF. As DNA, the CDR3 is TGTGCCAGCAGCACGCTAACTAGCGGGAGATCAGGAGAGACCCAGTACTTC.